The present entry profiles one TCR beta chain with its context. This entry is derived from a study of blood T cell repertoires in COVID-19. TCRdb keeps only in-frame clones here, not all; method: immunoSEQ multiplex PCR. The table shows about 310,000 clones, with 70% to 90% occurring only once. V shed 8 bases and J 3 bases; nucleotides not matched to a gene: 6. From germline, CDR1 is SNHLY and CDR2 FYNNEI. The length of the CDR3 is 15 residues. The sequencing input was PBMCs or T cells enriched from blood (not recorded which). The chain employs TRBV2 and TRBJ2-1; 11 nucleotides match TRBD2. The origin of this receptor is a young man who had recovered from COVID-19. The CDR3 is CASVKLAGDYNEQFF. CDR3 DNA: TGTGCCAGCGTTAAACTAGCGGGGGACTACAATGAGCAGTTCTTC.